This TCR beta chain was profiled in a study of blood T cell repertoires in COVID-19. The wider study: T cells, B-cell-depleted T cells, or PBMCs provided the cDNA or gDNA that served as material.

Individuals aged about 18 to 90 years were recruited from about two dozen US areas. The study assigned cohorts using participant-reported clinical history. CDR3 length equals 16 residues. The assay was immunoSEQ multiplex PCR, and TCRdb's table has in-frame clones only and misses some. The sample carries around 300,000 clones, approximately 89% recorded once. The TCR comes from a man in his thirties or forties who had recovered from COVID-19. The gene calls are TRBV12-2 and TRBJ2-2; TRBD2 is taken as the D call from the table, unchecked against the DNA. TRBV12-2 is classified as a pseudogene. Sequencing input: PBMCs or T cells enriched from blood (not recorded which). CDR3 nucleotides: TGTGCAAGTCGCTTAACCGGGACTAGGGACACCGGGGAGCTGTTTTTT. It specifies CASRLTGTRDTGELFF.